Below are 14 T cell receptor beta chains sequenced from a single sample in a study of PD-1 blockade in mismatch repair-deficient tumors. Some clones are missing from TCRdb's copy, which holds only in-frame ones; the method was immunoSEQ multiplex PCR. This repertoire shows 9,000 to 10,000 clones, under 95% found once; its top ten account for 7.5% to 10%. As for time point: roughly ten-day in vitro stimulation with candidate neoantigen peptide 3. For these TCRs, the target antigens are not known. The sample in question was cells cultured in vitro, obtained from a patient treated with pembrolizumab. Receptors were obtained from an adult with mismatch repair-deficient cancer.

V gene TRBV27 combines with J gene TRBJ2-1; TRBD1 aligns across 7 bases. V lost 0 bases and J lost 8; bases outside the gene matches: 10. CDR3 length: 16 amino acids. Germline CDR1 and CDR2: MNHEY and SMNVEV (reference sequence). CDR3 residues: CASSLSWTGPMDEQFF. The CDR3 nucleotides are TGTGCCAGCAGTTTATCGTGGACAGGCCCTATGGATGAGCAGTTCTTC.

J is TRBJ2-3 and V is TRBV7-9, with D unresolved. Germline CDR1 reads SEHNR; CDR2 reads FQNEAQ (reference sequence). V was clipped by 4 bases and J by 0 bases, with 2 bases between them. This CDR3 has 12 amino acids. The DNA for the CDR3 is TGTGCCAGCAGCTCGAGCACAGATACGCAGTATTTT. Protein: CASSSSTDTQYF.

The chain links TRBV28 to TRBJ2-3; the D gene is possibly TRBD2 (5 bases). V was clipped by 6 bases and J by 3 bases, with 13 bases between them. The germline gives CDR1 MDHEN, CDR2 SYDVKM. This CDR3 comprises 14 residues. CDR3 in DNA: TGTGCCAGCAGAACCGGGATCGGGACAGATACGCAGTATTTT. It translates to CASRTGIGTDTQYF.

CDR3 protein: CASSYGTGLSGQFF. The DNA of the CDR3 is TGTGCCAGCAGTTACGGGACAGGCTTATCTGGGCAGTTCTTC. This chain links TRBV6-5 with TRBJ2-1, with 8 bases identical to TRBD1. The CDR3 runs to 14 residues. CDR1 is MNHEY and CDR2 is SVGAGI in the germline V gene. After removal of 2 bases from V and 12 bases from J, the junction contained 9 bases not matched to a gene.

The chain has TRBV4-1 and TRBJ2-5; TRBD2 aligns across 11 bases. The CDR3 loop spans 15 amino acids. CDR1 and CDR2 from the germline V gene are MGHRA and YSYEKL. V lost 5 bases to trimming and J lost 5 bases; unmatched junction nucleotides: 7. The CDR3 DNA follows: TGCGCCAGCAGCATTCGACTAGCGGGGTATGAGACCCAGTACTTC. Its translation is CASSIRLAGYETQYF.

This clone was observed a single time. The V call is TRBV5-1, the J call TRBJ2-7; TRBD1 matches at 9 bases. This CDR3 is built from 14 residues. Germline V gene data show CDR1 as SGHRS and CDR2 as YFSETQ. V gave up 3 bases and J gave up 5 bases; unmatched junction bases: 6. CDR3 protein: CASSSSQGADEQYF. As DNA, the CDR3 is TGCGCCAGCAGCTCTTCACAGGGGGCCGACGAGCAGTACTTC.

The rearrangement uses TRBV5-1 and TRBJ1-1; 8 nucleotides align to TRBD1. CDR3 length equals 14 residues. Germline V gene data show CDR1 as SGHRS and CDR2 as YFSETQ. V dropped 4 bases and J dropped 5; count of bases not matched to a gene: 7. CDR3 nucleotide sequence: TGCGCCAGCAGCGCACAGGGGGGGAGGACTGAAGCTTTCTTT. It codes for CASSAQGGRTEAFF.

The chain combines TRBV4-1 with TRBJ2-7; 10 positions match TRBD2. The CDR3 length is 19 residues. Germline loops: CDR1 MGHRA, CDR2 YSYEKL. After removal of 0 bases from V and 6 bases from J, the junction contained 17 bases not matched to a gene. CDR3 DNA sequence: TGCGCCAGCAGCCAAGACGGTTGGACGCGTGCTAGCGGGAGCGCCGAGCAGTACTTC. Encoded protein: CASSQDGWTRASGSAEQYF.

The CDR3 DNA is TGTGCCAGCAGCGTCGTAGGGACAGGGCACGGGGAGCTGTTTTTT. Encoded protein: CASSVVGTGHGELFF. The V gene is TRBV9, the J gene TRBJ2-2; TRBD1 aligns across 9 bases. The CDR3 covers 15 residues. The V gene's germline CDR1 is SGDLS and CDR2 YYNGEE. V lost 2 bases to trimming and J lost 7 bases; unmatched junction nucleotides: 6.

The gene calls are TRBV9 and TRBJ2-5; 10 bases fit TRBD1. The V and J ends lost 6 bases and 5 bases, in that order; junction bases with no gene match: 10. Germline assignment: CDR1 SGDLS and CDR2 YYNGEE. The CDR3 length is 15 residues. The DNA for the CDR3 is TGTGCCAGCACCCGGACAGGGGGAATCCGTGAGACCCAGTACTTC. Protein: CASTRTGGIRETQYF.

This chain links TRBV29-1 with TRBJ2-1; D not resolved. The CDR3 has 13 residues. V was clipped by 3 bases and J by 1 base, with 7 bases between them. The V gene's germline CDR1 is SQVTM and CDR2 ANQGSEA. The CDR3 reads CSVDGNSYNEQFF. DNA for the CDR3: TGCAGCGTTGACGGCAATTCCTACAATGAGCAGTTCTTC.

The chain is built from TRBV30 and TRBJ2-1, with D unclear. There are 16 residues in the CDR3. Germline-derived CDR1 and CDR2 are GTSNPN and SVGIG (reference sequence). V lost 2 bases to trimming and J lost 0 bases, with 14 bases between them. CDR3 loop: CAWSQSSSYSYNEQFF. CDR3 bases: TGTGCCTGGAGTCAGAGTAGCTCCTACTCCTACAATGAGCAGTTCTTC.

CDR3 DNA sequence: TGTGCCAGCAGTTCAGCCTACTGGAGCGGAGGCTACACCTTC. Amino acids: CASSSAYWSGGYTF. V usage is TRBV28 and J usage is TRBJ1-2; no clear D. V lost 4 bases and J lost 8, with 17 bases in between. The CDR3 covers 14 residues. Germline values: CDR1 MDHEN, CDR2 SYDVKM.

This rearrangement joins TRBV7-2 to TRBJ2-3; TRBD2 agrees at 8 bases. Unmatched junction bases numbered 1, after V lost 4 bases and J lost 4 bases. Germline CDR1 is SGHTA and CDR2 is FQGNSA. This CDR3 spans 13 amino acids. The chain's CDR3 is CASSWGLADTQYF. In DNA form, the CDR3 reads TGTGCCAGCAGCTGGGGACTAGCAGATACGCAGTATTTT.